The 29 T cell receptor beta chains below all came from one sample that was sequenced in a study of CD8+ T cells in alopecia areata. cDNA serving as the sequencing template came from extracted, reverse transcribed RNA. The data were produced by immunoSEQ multiplex PCR, yet TCRdb's version contains in-frame clones alone and is incomplete. The sample includes fewer than 150,000 clones, approximately 51% of them seen just once. As to treatment: oral pan-JAK inhibitor, 5-10 mg twice daily. Specimen: CD4+ T cells sorted from blood, collected at week 24, from a patient treated with tofacitinib. The source of these receptors is a human donor with alopecia areata.

This clone was counted between two and nine times. V gene TRBV29-1 combines with J gene TRBJ1-4, with 7 bases fitting TRBD1. Losses at the gene ends were 4 bases for V and 5 bases for J; bases not matched to a gene: 4. The CDR3 contains 13 residues. Per the germline V gene, CDR1 is SQVTM and CDR2 is ANQGSEA. The CDR3 DNA follows: TGCAGCGTTGGGGGACAGACGAATGAAAAACTGTTTTTT. This encodes CSVGGQTNEKLFF.

The chain employs TRBV15 and TRBJ2-2, with D uncertain. This CDR3 is 17 amino acids long. Trimming removed 0 bases at V and 2 bases at J, with 13 bases between. From germline, CDR1 is LNHNV and CDR2 YYDKDF (reference sequence). The CDR3 sequence is CATSRDPSPPNTGELFF. CDR3 nucleotides: TGTGCCACCAGCAGAGATCCCTCACCCCCCAACACCGGGGAGCTGTTTTTT.

This clone was counted once. The CDR3 nucleotides read TGTGCCAGCAGCCAAAAGGCGGTGGGGGCGAACAAAGAGACCCAGTACTTC. It is translated as CASSQKAVGANKETQYF. V usage is TRBV4-2 and J usage is TRBJ2-5; weak D call: TRBD1 (6 bases). The CDR3 runs 17 residues. V was pared by 2 bases and J by 3 bases, with 19 bases between. In germline, CDR1 is LGHNA, CDR2 YNFKEQ.

This sequence joins TRBV18 and TRBJ2-2; D is undetermined. The CDR3 loop spans 12 amino acids. From germline, CDR1 is KGHSH and CDR2 LQKENI. Trimming removed 6 bases at V and 4 bases at J, with 6 bases between. CDR3 loop: CASSYSTGELFF. The CDR3, as DNA: TGTGCCAGCTCGTACAGCACCGGGGAGCTGTTTTTT.

This chain joins TRBV14 and TRBJ1-2, with 11 positions matching TRBD1. The CDR3 totals 14 residues. Germline loops: CDR1 SGHDN, CDR2 FVKESK. The V segment lost 4 bases and the J segment 6 bases; nucleotides outside the gene matches: 4. This CDR3 reads CASSPGTGGNGYTF. The DNA for the CDR3 is TGTGCCAGCAGCCCCGGGACAGGGGGGAATGGCTACACCTTC.

The chain joins TRBV6-5 to TRBJ2-1, with 10 nucleotides matching TRBD1. J gave up 9 bases and V 6 bases, and 8 bases lay outside the gene matches. The CDR3 consists of 14 residues. CDR1 MNHEY and CDR2 SVGAGI come from the germline V gene. This CDR3 is CASSTGTGDSEQFF. Written as DNA, the CDR3 is TGTGCCAGCAGCACCGGGACAGGGGACAGTGAGCAGTTCTTC.

J is TRBJ2-5 and V is TRBV14, with D unresolved. There are 13 residues in the CDR3. The germline gives CDR1 SGHDN, CDR2 FVKESK. Trimming cost V 2 bases and J 5 bases, with 9 bases left between them. In DNA form, the CDR3 reads TGTGCCAGCAGCCAACTTCAAGCGGAGACCCAGTACTTC. Translating it yields CASSQLQAETQYF.

CDR3 protein: CASSSPGRYEQYF. In nucleotides, the CDR3 is TGTGCCAGCAGTTCCCCGGGCCGCTACGAGCAGTACTTC. V and J are TRBV6-5 and TRBJ2-7; no reliable D call. CDR3 size: 13 residues. Germline lookup yields CDR1 MNHEY and CDR2 SVGAGI. V lost 4 bases and J lost 3, with 10 bases in between.

This clone appeared a few times. V gene TRBV7-9 combines with J gene TRBJ1-2; TRBD1 might be the D (6 bases). V gave up 4 bases and J gave up 6 bases, with 9 bases separating them. This CDR3 is built from 12 residues. The germline V gene encodes CDR1 SEHNR and CDR2 FQNEAQ (reference sequence). CDR3 amino acids: CASSSRQDGYTF. The CDR3 coding sequence is TGTGCCAGCAGCTCCCGACAGGATGGCTACACCTTC.

This chain uses TRBV5-1 with TRBJ2-7; 9 bases are a match to TRBD1. V shed 3 bases, J shed 3 bases, and the junction held 4 bases outside the gene matches. Germline V CDR1 and CDR2: SGHRS, YFSETQ. This CDR3 comprises 14 residues. CDR3 amino acids: CASSWDRELYEQYF. CDR3 DNA: TGCGCCAGCAGCTGGGACAGGGAACTCTACGAGCAGTACTTC. Supplemented by reference TRBV5-1 and TRBJ2-7, the full variable domain reads KAGVTQTPRYLIKTRGQQVTLSCSPISGHRSVSWYQQTPGQGLQFLFEYFSETQRNKGNFPGRFSGRQFSNSRSEMNVSTLELGDSALYLCASSWDRELYEQYFGPGTRLTVT.

V gene TRBV5-1 combines with J gene TRBJ2-5; no firm D call. Per the germline V gene, CDR1 is SGHRS and CDR2 is YFSETQ. CDR3 length equals 12 residues. Trimming left V 2 bases short and J 2 bases short, with 4 bases between. CDR3 in DNA: TGCGCCAGCAGCTTTGGGCAAGAGACCCAGTACTTC. It codes for CASSFGQETQYF.

The chain combines TRBV29-1 with TRBJ2-3, with TRBD2 matching over 11 bases. V shed 6 bases, J shed 0 bases, and the junction held 2 bases outside the gene matches. The CDR3 spans 14 residues. Germline-derived CDR1 and CDR2 are SQVTM and ANQGSEA. This CDR3 reads CSVRTSGSTDTQYF. Here the CDR3 DNA reads TGCAGCGTGCGGACTAGCGGGAGCACAGATACGCAGTATTTT.

The chain employs TRBV9 and TRBJ2-6; unclear D gene. V was trimmed by 9 bases and J by 0 bases, leaving 13 bases between them. The CDR3 is 15 residues long. CDR1 and CDR2 from the germline V gene are SGDLS and YYNGEE. This chain's CDR3 is CATSLTDSGANVLTF. The CDR3 DNA sequence: TGTGCCACATCTCTCACAGACTCTGGGGCCAACGTCCTGACTTTC.

The chain combines TRBV7-2 with TRBJ2-2; D remains ambiguous. Per germline, CDR1 SGHTA and CDR2 FQGNSA. The CDR3 runs to 13 residues. Trimming shortened V by 1 base and J by 7 bases, and 7 bases separated the two germline ends. Written as DNA, the CDR3 is TGTGCCAGCAGCTTAGTCCACCGCGGGGAGCTGTTTTTT. Its protein is CASSLVHRGELFF.

V gene TRBV7-9 combines with J gene TRBJ1-2, with 9 bases fitting TRBD1. Per germline, CDR1 SEHNR and CDR2 FQNEAQ (reference sequence). The length of the CDR3 is 17 residues. V was clipped by 1 base and J by 5 bases; unmatched bases: 11. CDR3 amino acids: CASSLETNRGLKYGYTF. The CDR3 DNA reads TGTGCCAGCAGCTTAGAGACTAACAGGGGGCTTAAATATGGCTACACCTTC.

A few counts support this clone. The chain uses TRBV30 and TRBJ2-2; D may be TRBD1 or TRBD2 (5 bases each). Germline V CDR1 and CDR2: GTSNPN, SVGIG (reference sequence). The CDR3 has 15 amino acids. Trimming cost V 4 bases and J 4 bases, with 16 bases left between them. The DNA of the CDR3 is TGTGCCTGGACCCCCGGGACGACGGGCACCGGGGAGCTGTTTTTT. It codes for CAWTPGTTGTGELFF.

The V and J genes are TRBV27 and TRBJ2-7; TRBD1 matches at 8 bases. Trimming at V came to 8 bases and at J to 0 bases, leaving 6 bases not matched to a gene. Germline CDR1 is MNHEY and CDR2 is SMNVEV (reference sequence). The CDR3 runs 14 residues. The CDR3 is CASGRTGLSYEQYF. CDR3 coding DNA: TGTGCCAGCGGCCGGACAGGGCTCTCCTACGAGCAGTACTTC.

This chain joins TRBV5-6 and TRBJ2-7; 7 bases align to TRBD1. The CDR3 spans 12 residues. CDR1 is SGHDT, CDR2 YYEEEE, per germline. Losses at the gene ends were 6 bases for V and 2 bases for J; bases not matched to a gene: 2. The CDR3 region is CASNRGTYEQYF. The CDR3 region has the DNA TGTGCCAGCAACAGGGGAACCTACGAGCAGTACTTC.

The V gene is TRBV27, the J gene TRBJ1-5; tentative D call: TRBD1 (6 bases). The CDR3 extends over 15 amino acids. Trimming pared 6 bases from V and 4 bases from J, leaving 16 bases between. Germline V gene data show CDR1 as MNHEY and CDR2 as SMNVEV (reference sequence). CDR3 region: CASSQGVTGNQPQHF. The CDR3 DNA is TGTGCCAGCAGCCAAGGGGTCACAGGGAATCAGCCCCAGCATTTT.

This chain links TRBV29-1 with TRBJ1-2; a possible D gene is TRBD1 (6 bases). The CDR3 loop spans 11 amino acids. Germline loops: CDR1 SQVTM, CDR2 ANQGSEA. Trimming removed 4 bases from V and 6 bases from J, with 9 bases in between. Here the CDR3 reads CSVAGVDGYTF. CDR3 DNA: TGCAGCGTTGCAGGGGTGGATGGCTACACCTTC. The variable domain in full, completed from reference TRBV29-1 and TRBJ1-2, reads SAVISQKPSRDICQRGTSLTIQCQVDSQVTMMFWYRQQPGQSLTLIATANQGSEATYESGFVIDKFPISRPNLTFSTLTVSNMSPEDSSIYLCSVAGVDGYTFGSGTRLTVV.

Only one count was recorded for this clone. The V and J genes are TRBV29-1 and TRBJ2-1; D is tentatively TRBD1 or TRBD2 (6 bases each). Germline V gene data show CDR1 as SQVTM and CDR2 as ANQGSEA. The CDR3 totals 11 residues. Trimming pared 7 bases from V and 9 bases from J, leaving 13 bases between. Here the CDR3 reads CSAGKGGEQFF. CDR3 in DNA: TGCAGCGCGGGAAAGGGGGGTGAGCAGTTCTTC.

This clone has only a few counts. The chain employs TRBV6-1 and TRBJ2-1; D might be TRBD2 (6 bases). V lost 6 bases, J lost 1 base, and 10 bases lay in between. This CDR3 has 14 amino acids. Germline CDR1 MNHNS, CDR2 SASEGT. The CDR3 is CASRDGGSYNEQFF. The DNA for the CDR3 is TGTGCCAGCAGGGACGGAGGGTCCTACAATGAGCAGTTCTTC.

The chain joins TRBV30 to TRBJ2-3; D is unresolved. Trimming cost V 2 bases and J 2 bases, with 8 bases left between them. Germline V gene lookup returns CDR1 GTSNPN and CDR2 SVGIG (reference sequence). The CDR3 has 13 residues. CDR3 bases: TGTGCCTGGAGTAAAAGGGCCACAGATACGCAGTATTTT. Protein product: CAWSKRATDTQYF.

A few counts support this clone. This CDR3 is CASSPLDRIEKLFF. CDR3 coding DNA: TGTGCCAGCAGCCCTTTGGACAGGATTGAAAAACTGTTTTTT. The rearrangement joins TRBV2 to TRBJ1-4; 7 nucleotides agree with TRBD1. CDR3 size: 14 residues. Looked up from germline, CDR1 is SNHLY and CDR2 is FYNNEI. V trimming: 6 bases; J trimming: 7 bases; junction bases outside the gene matches: 8.

This clone was found once. The chain carries TRBV30 and TRBJ2-7, with 7 bases identical to TRBD1. CDR3 length: 13 amino acids. Germline-derived CDR1 and CDR2 are GTSNPN and SVGIG (reference sequence). The V and J ends lost 2 bases and 2 bases, in that order; junction bases with no gene match: 3. The CDR3 bases are TGTGCCTGGAGTCGGCAGGGGGCCTACGAGCAGTACTTC. This translates into CAWSRQGAYEQYF.

The chain couples TRBV29-1 to TRBJ1-2, with TRBD1 matching 8 bases. The CDR3 contains 12 residues. CDR1 SQVTM and CDR2 ANQGSEA come from the germline V gene. The J segment lost 3 bases and the V segment lost 5 bases, leaving 2 bases of the junction unmatched. In DNA form, the CDR3 reads TGCAGCGTTTCACAGGGGGACTATGGCTACACCTTC. Its protein product is CSVSQGDYGYTF.

The chain has TRBV15 and TRBJ2-3; D remains ambiguous. Looked up from germline, CDR1 is LNHNV and CDR2 is YYDKDF (reference sequence). The CDR3 totals 14 residues. Trimming pared 5 bases from V and 2 bases from J, leaving 11 bases between. CDR3 protein: CATSPKDITDTQYF. The CDR3, as DNA: TGTGCCACCAGCCCGAAAGACATCACAGATACGCAGTATTTT. Based on the CDR3 plus reference TRBV15 and TRBJ2-3, the full variable domain is DAMVIQNPRYQVTQFGKPVTLSCSQTLNHNVMYWYQQKSSQAPKLLFHYYDKDFNNEADTPDNFQSRRPNTSFCFLDIRSPGLGDTAMYLCATSPKDITDTQYFGPGTRLTVL.

The chain joins TRBV9 to TRBJ1-3; a weak D match, TRBD1 (5 bases). This CDR3 has 16 residues. Trimming cost V 4 bases and J 4 bases, with 18 bases left between them. CDR1 SGDLS and CDR2 YYNGEE come from the germline V gene. The CDR3: CASSSQLEGRGNTIYF. For the CDR3, the DNA is TGTGCCAGCAGCTCCCAACTTGAGGGGCGAGGAAACACCATATATTTT.

The V gene is TRBV25-1, the J gene TRBJ2-6; either TRBD1 or TRBD2 may fit D (5 bases each). Germline V lookup: CDR1 MGHDK, CDR2 SYGVNS. The CDR3 extends over 16 amino acids. Trimming shortened V by 6 bases and J by 0 bases, and 12 bases separated the two germline ends. CDR3 sequence reads: CASSRGVLSGANVLTF. The CDR3 DNA follows: TGTGCCAGCAGCCGAGGGGTCCTCTCTGGGGCCAACGTCCTGACTTTC.